Presented here are 28 T cell receptor beta chains from one specimen sequenced in a study of blood T cell repertoires in COVID-19. Method: immunoSEQ multiplex PCR; TCRdb's copy keeps in-frame clones and lacks some. Of about 120,000 clones in the sample, about 80% were seen once. Material: peripheral blood. The origin of the receptors is a man aged 40-55 years with active or convalescent COVID-19.

J is TRBJ2-1 and V is TRBV29-1, with 12 bases aligning to TRBD2. Germline V lookup: CDR1 SQVTM, CDR2 ANQGSEA. The CDR3 runs 15 residues. V gave up 6 bases and J gave up 2 bases; unmatched junction bases: 5. The CDR3 coding sequence is TGCAGCGTCCTCCCTAGCGGGGGGGCCTACAATGAGCAGTTCTTC. Translation: CSVLPSGGAYNEQFF.

This clone showed up many times. The rearrangement joins TRBV4-2 to TRBJ2-7; D not resolved. This CDR3 contains 14 residues. Trimming cost V 3 bases and J 0 bases, with 9 bases left between them. Germline V gene data show CDR1 as LGHNA and CDR2 as YNFKEQ. CDR3 sequence (DNA): TGTGCCAGCAGCCACGTGACTCCCTCCTACGAGCAGTACTTC. Amino acid sequence: CASSHVTPSYEQYF.

The chain links TRBV7-8 to TRBJ1-4; 9 bases are a match to TRBD1. The CDR3 length is 16 residues. After removal of 5 bases from V and 7 bases from J, the junction contained 11 bases not matched to a gene. Germline values: CDR1 SGHVS, CDR2 FQNEAQ. The CDR3 reads CASSPHRDRAGEKLFF. For the CDR3, the DNA is TGTGCCAGCAGCCCACACCGGGACAGGGCGGGTGAAAAACTGTTTTTT.

The chain is built from TRBV19 and TRBJ2-1; D uncertain. This CDR3 has 16 residues. V was pared by 3 bases and J by 0 bases, with 12 bases between. Germline-derived CDR1 and CDR2 are LNHDA and SQIVND (reference sequence). CDR3 sequence (DNA): TGTGCCAGTAGTATCGCTCTTGAGAGCTCCTACAATGAGCAGTTCTTC. Residues: CASSIALESSYNEQFF.

This clone was seen only once. The chain's CDR3 is CASSESLGTGFYGYTF. CDR3 bases: TGCGCCAGCAGTGAGTCGTTGGGGACAGGCTTCTATGGCTACACCTTC. The chain has TRBV10-2 and TRBJ1-2; 8 positions match TRBD1. The length of the CDR3 is 16 residues. V shed 0 bases, J shed 4 bases, and the junction held 7 bases outside the gene matches. Germline-derived CDR1 and CDR2 are WSHSY and SAAADI.

Only one count was recorded for this clone. The J gene is TRBJ1-4, the V gene TRBV29-1; 7 nucleotides match TRBD1. The length of the CDR3 is 14 residues. With 5 bases clipped from V and 5 bases from J, the junction kept 8 bases outside the gene matches. CDR1 and CDR2 (germline): SQVTM, ANQGSEA. The CDR3 loop is CSVIRDRVNEKLFF. CDR3 bases: TGCAGCGTTATAAGGGACAGAGTCAATGAAAAACTGTTTTTT.

This chain uses TRBV5-4 with TRBJ1-4, with 9 bases identical to TRBD1. The CDR3 covers 15 residues. Per germline, CDR1 SGHNT and CDR2 YYREEE (reference sequence). The ends lost 4 bases at V and 8 bases at J; junction bases unmatched: 9. CDR3 nucleotides: TGTGCCAGCAGCCCTTCGACAGGGGGGAACGAAAAACTGTTTTTT. Protein product: CASSPSTGGNEKLFF.

The chain has TRBV27 and TRBJ2-1; perhaps TRBD1 as D (6 bases). This CDR3 is built from 13 residues. V was shortened by 6 bases and J by 4 bases, with 10 bases between the two germline ends. Germline lookup yields CDR1 MNHEY and CDR2 SMNVEV (reference sequence). CDR3 DNA: TGTGCCAGCAGCCGGACAGAATACAATGAGCAGTTCTTC. This sequence encodes CASSRTEYNEQFF.

The chain employs TRBV5-1 and TRBJ2-5; D is ambiguous. The germline V gene has CDR1 SGHRS and CDR2 YFSETQ. The CDR3 has 12 residues. V lost 5 bases to trimming and J lost 5 bases, with 10 bases between them. CDR3 residues: CASRVDRETQYF. The CDR3 DNA is TGCGCCAGCAGAGTTGATCGGGAGACCCAGTACTTC. Variable domain in full (rest from reference TRBV5-1 and TRBJ2-5): KAGVTQTPRYLIKTRGQQVTLSCSPISGHRSVSWYQQTPGQGLQFLFEYFSETQRNKGNFPGRFSGRQFSNSRSEMNVSTLELGDSALYLCASRVDRETQYFGPGTRLLVL.

This clone qualifies as medium-sized. The rearrangement links TRBV25-1 to TRBJ1-2; TRBD1 is a possible D gene (5 bases). This CDR3 spans 11 amino acids. V was cut by 4 bases and J by 7 bases, with 7 bases left in between. CDR1 is MGHDK, CDR2 SYGVNS, per germline. CDR3 sequence reads: CASSADIGYTF. The CDR3 bases are TGTGCCAGCAGTGCGGACATTGGCTACACCTTC.

J is TRBJ1-2 and V is TRBV4-2; TRBD1 aligns across 7 bases. CDR3 size: 12 residues. Germline CDR1 LGHNA, CDR2 YNFKEQ. J gave up 3 bases and V 8 bases, and 3 bases lay outside the gene matches. CDR3 bases: TGTGCCAGCGGACAGGCCCACTATGGCTACACCTTC. Protein: CASGQAHYGYTF.

This clone is a singleton in its sample. The rearrangement links TRBV28 to TRBJ2-2; 9 bases match TRBD1. The length of the CDR3 is 15 residues. Germline assignment: CDR1 MDHEN and CDR2 SYDVKM. The V and J ends lost 4 bases and 5 bases, in that order; junction bases with no gene match: 5. The CDR3 coding sequence is TGTGCCAGCAGTTGGGGGACAGGGTGGACCGGGGAGCTGTTTTTT. Its protein product is CASSWGTGWTGELFF.

The J gene is TRBJ1-5, the V gene TRBV9; D ambiguous. CDR1 is SGDLS and CDR2 is YYNGEE in the germline V gene. The CDR3 is made up of 15 amino acids. The V end lost 0 bases, the J end lost 7 bases, and 14 bases lay between the germline ends. The CDR3 DNA sequence: TGTGCCAGCAGCGTAGAGTCGGGGTTTAACCAGCCCCAGCATTTT. Its protein is CASSVESGFNQPQHF.

The V gene is TRBV7-2, the J gene TRBJ2-7, with TRBD2 matching 7 bases. The CDR3 has 13 residues. CDR1 SGHTA and CDR2 FQGNSA come from the germline V gene. The junction had 3 bases not matched to a gene; V was cut back by 5 bases and J by 2 bases. This CDR3 reads CASSRRGTYEQYF. The DNA of the CDR3 is TGTGCCAGCAGCCGGCGGGGGACCTACGAGCAGTACTTC.

The sample holds a few counts of this clone. The J gene is TRBJ2-1, the V gene TRBV6-2 or TRBV6-3; D ambiguous. The V and J ends lost 0 bases and 0 bases respectively, with 15 bases between them. The CDR3 runs to 18 residues. Germline V gene sequence: CDR1 MNHEY, CDR2 SVGEGT. The CDR3 nucleotides read TGTGCCAGCAGTTACTCTCCTTTGACACCGAGCTCCTACAATGAGCAGTTCTTC. It specifies CASSYSPLTPSSYNEQFF.

The chain uses TRBV29-1 and TRBJ1-1, with no clear D. The V and J ends lost 3 bases and 0 bases respectively, with 11 bases between them. The CDR3 is 14 residues long. CDR1 is SQVTM, CDR2 ANQGSEA, per germline. The CDR3 here is CSVESGQMNTEAFF. CDR3 sequence (DNA): TGCAGCGTTGAGAGTGGGCAGATGAACACTGAAGCTTTCTTT.

In this sample, this clone turned up once. This chain links TRBV10-2 with TRBJ2-2, with D possibly being TRBD1 (5 bases). The CDR3 is made up of 14 amino acids. The V and J ends lost 10 bases and 7 bases respectively, with 19 bases between them. Germline V gene sequence: CDR1 WSHSY, CDR2 SAAADI. CDR3 sequence reads: CATPVEGAGGELFF. The CDR3 nucleotides read TGCGCCACCCCAGTAGAAGGGGCCGGCGGGGAGCTGTTTTTT.

This chain joins TRBV20-1 and TRBJ1-2; a possible D gene is TRBD1 (6 bases). This CDR3 spans 11 amino acids. Germline assignment: CDR1 DFQATT and CDR2 SNEGSKA (reference sequence). V lost 6 bases to trimming and J lost 7 bases, with 12 bases between them. CDR3 nucleotide sequence: TGCAGTGCCCGCGGACAGAGTGGCTACACCTTC. The encoded protein is CSARGQSGYTF.

The rearrangement joins TRBV7-2 to TRBJ2-7; 10 bases match TRBD2. The CDR3 covers 17 residues. V shed 5 bases, J shed 4 bases, and the junction held 14 bases outside the gene matches. Germline V lookup: CDR1 SGHTA, CDR2 FQGNSA. In DNA form, the CDR3 reads TGTGCCAGCAGCCCGTCAGGACTAGCGGAGTGGGTGTACGAGCAGTACTTC. It specifies CASSPSGLAEWVYEQYF.

The CDR3 region has the DNA TGTGCCAGTAGTATAAAGCGGGGGGTCAGCTACAATGAGCAGTTCTTC. It encodes CASSIKRGVSYNEQFF. V gene TRBV19 combines with J gene TRBJ2-1, with TRBD2 matching over 9 bases. The CDR3 extends over 16 amino acids. The J segment lost 3 bases and the V segment lost 2 bases, leaving 5 bases of the junction unmatched. Germline CDR1 is LNHDA and CDR2 is SQIVND (reference sequence). Full variable domain (missing parts from reference TRBV19 and TRBJ2-1): DGGITQSPKYLFRKEGQNVTLSCEQNLNHDAMYWYRQDPGQGLRLIYYSQIVNDFQKGDIAEGYSVSREKKESFPLTVTSAQKNPTAFYLCASSIKRGVSYNEQFFGPGTRLTVL.

The chain links TRBV29-1 to TRBJ1-3, with a weak D call TRBD1 (5 bases). The ends were cut back, 7 bases at V and 0 bases at J, with 16 bases in the middle. The CDR3 is 15 amino acids. CDR1 is SQVTM, CDR2 ANQGSEA, per germline. CDR3 protein: CSAAGEGNSGNTIYF. The CDR3 DNA reads as TGCAGCGCTGCTGGGGAGGGGAACTCTGGAAACACCATATATTTT.

The rearrangement uses TRBV4-1 and TRBJ2-1; 9 bases fit TRBD1. J gave up 4 bases and V 5 bases, and 6 bases lay outside the gene matches. In germline, CDR1 is MGHRA, CDR2 YSYEKL. The CDR3 totals 15 residues. This CDR3 reads CASSGAGTGYNEQFF. CDR3 coding DNA: TGCGCCAGCAGCGGCGCCGGGACAGGGTACAATGAGCAGTTCTTC.

The chain joins TRBV20-1 to TRBJ1-3; D unresolved. Germline CDR1 and CDR2: DFQATT and SNEGSKA (reference sequence). V shed 6 bases and J shed 7 bases, with 10 bases lying between them. This CDR3 comprises 11 residues. The CDR3 sequence: CSAGVGNTIYF. CDR3 sequence (DNA): TGCAGTGCCGGGGTGGGGAACACCATATATTTT.

The chain is built from TRBV12-3 or TRBV12-4 and TRBJ1-5, with D uncertain. V lost 5 bases to trimming and J lost 4 bases, with 9 bases between them. This CDR3 has 13 residues. The DNA of the CDR3 is TGTGCCAGCAGTCCCACAAAAAATCAGCCCCAGCATTTT. This gives the protein CASSPTKNQPQHF.

The chain is built from TRBV7-2 and TRBJ1-2, with no clear D. The V end lost 7 bases, the J end lost 3 bases, and 12 bases lay between the germline ends. The CDR3 is 13 amino acids. Germline CDR1 SGHTA, CDR2 FQGNSA. CDR3 protein: CASKNGEDYGYTF. The CDR3 nucleotides are TGTGCCAGCAAAAATGGGGAGGACTATGGCTACACCTTC. The full variable domain, rest sourced from reference TRBV7-2 and TRBJ1-2, is GAGVSQSPSNKVTEKGKDVELRCDPISGHTALYWYRQSLGQGLEFLIYFQGNSAPDKSGLPSDRFSAERTGGSVSTLTIQRTQQEDSAVYLCASKNGEDYGYTFGSGTRLTVV.

The gene calls are TRBV11-3 and TRBJ2-3; D gene uncertain. V gave up 4 bases and J gave up 0 bases, with 5 bases separating them. The CDR3 loop spans 13 amino acids. The germline V gene encodes CDR1 SGHNT and CDR2 YENEEA. In DNA form, the CDR3 reads TGTGCCAGCAGCTATACTAGCACAGATACGCAGTATTTT. Residues: CASSYTSTDTQYF. Variable domain in full (rest from reference TRBV11-3 and TRBJ2-3): EAGVVQSPRYKIIEKKQPVAFWCNPISGHNTLYWYLQNLGQGPELLIRYENEEAVDDSQLPKDRFSAERLKGVDSTLKIQPAELGDSAVYLCASSYTSTDTQYFGPGTRLTVL.

The V call is TRBV15, the J call TRBJ2-5; 8 bases are a match to TRBD1. The CDR3 totals 14 residues. Losses at the gene ends were 8 bases for V and 2 bases for J; bases not matched to a gene: 7. The germline gives CDR1 LNHNV, CDR2 YYDKDF (reference sequence). CDR3 bases: TGTGCCACCGGATCCGGGACAGGACAAGAGACCCAGTACTTC. The encoded protein is CATGSGTGQETQYF.

The rearrangement joins TRBV25-1 to TRBJ2-1, with 9 bases that match TRBD2. CDR1 and CDR2 from the germline V gene are MGHDK and SYGVNS. The CDR3 has 18 residues. With 5 bases clipped from V and 0 bases from J, the junction kept 11 bases outside the gene matches. CDR3 DNA sequence: TGTGCCAGCAGTAGGCTAGCGGGGCGAACGAGCTCCTACAATGAGCAGTTCTTC. Protein product: CASSRLAGRTSSYNEQFF.